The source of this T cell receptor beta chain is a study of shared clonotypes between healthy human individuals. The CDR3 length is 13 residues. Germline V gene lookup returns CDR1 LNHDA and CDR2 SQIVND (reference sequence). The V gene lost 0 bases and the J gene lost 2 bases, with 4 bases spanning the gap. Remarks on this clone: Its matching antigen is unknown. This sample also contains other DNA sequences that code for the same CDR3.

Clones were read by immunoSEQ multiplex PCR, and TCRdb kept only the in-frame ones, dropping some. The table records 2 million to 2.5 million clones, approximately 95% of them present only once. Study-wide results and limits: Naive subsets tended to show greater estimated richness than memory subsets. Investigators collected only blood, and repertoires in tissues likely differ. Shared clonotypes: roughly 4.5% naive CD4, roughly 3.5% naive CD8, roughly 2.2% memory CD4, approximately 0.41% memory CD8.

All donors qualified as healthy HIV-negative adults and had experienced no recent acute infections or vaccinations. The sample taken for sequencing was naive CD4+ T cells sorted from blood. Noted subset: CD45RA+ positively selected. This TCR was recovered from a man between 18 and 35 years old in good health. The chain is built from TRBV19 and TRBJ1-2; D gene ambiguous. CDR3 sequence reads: CASSIDRNYGYTF. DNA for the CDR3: TGTGCCAGTAGTATAGATCGGAACTATGGCTACACCTTC.